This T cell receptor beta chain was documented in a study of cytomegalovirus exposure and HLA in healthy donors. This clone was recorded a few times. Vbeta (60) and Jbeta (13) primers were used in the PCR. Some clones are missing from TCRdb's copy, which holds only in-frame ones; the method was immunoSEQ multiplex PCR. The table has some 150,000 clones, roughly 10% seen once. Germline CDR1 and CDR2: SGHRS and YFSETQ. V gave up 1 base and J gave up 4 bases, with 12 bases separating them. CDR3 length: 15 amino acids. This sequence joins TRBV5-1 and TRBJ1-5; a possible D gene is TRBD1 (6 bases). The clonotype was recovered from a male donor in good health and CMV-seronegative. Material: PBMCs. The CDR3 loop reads CASSLNPTGNQPQHF. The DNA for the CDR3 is TGCGCCAGCAGCTTGAATCCTACAGGGAATCAGCCCCAGCATTTT.